Given below is one T cell receptor (beta chain) in context. What it binds is unknown. The data stem from a study of chemoradiotherapy in HPV16-positive cancers. Using immunoSEQ multiplex PCR, the repertoire was profiled, and TCRdb retains in-frame clones only, with some absent. The sample records 2,000 to 3,000 clones, 85% being singletons. The study, taken as a whole, reports: During treatment, candidate HPV-specific clones and E7-related motifs expanded in tumor.

Trimming at V came to 4 bases and at J to 4 bases, leaving 12 bases not matched to a gene. This CDR3 region has 16 residues. Per germline, CDR1 SGDLS and CDR2 YYNGEE. The sequencing here drew on tumor tissue, taken from a patient who underwent chemoradiotherapy. V gene TRBV9 combines with J gene TRBJ2-5; 8 bases fit TRBD1. This sequence originates from a human donor with HPV-associated anogenital cancer. CDR3 in amino acids: CASSLRTGLSGETQYF. The CDR3 DNA is TGTGCCAGCAGCCTCCGGACAGGGTTATCGGGAGAGACCCAGTACTTC.